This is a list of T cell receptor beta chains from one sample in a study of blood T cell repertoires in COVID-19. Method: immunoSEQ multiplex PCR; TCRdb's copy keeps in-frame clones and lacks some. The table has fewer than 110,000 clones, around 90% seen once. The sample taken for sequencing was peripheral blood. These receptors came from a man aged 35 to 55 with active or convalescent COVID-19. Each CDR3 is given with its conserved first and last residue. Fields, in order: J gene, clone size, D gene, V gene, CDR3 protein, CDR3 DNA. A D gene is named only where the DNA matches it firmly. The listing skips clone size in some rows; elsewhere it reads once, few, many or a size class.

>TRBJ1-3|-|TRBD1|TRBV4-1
CASRAPGQGHRSGNTIYF
TGCGCCAGCCGAGCACCGGGACAGGGACATCGCTCTGGAAACACCATATATTTT
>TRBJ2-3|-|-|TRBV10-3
CAISESQREGGTQYF
TGTGCCATCAGTGAGTCCCAACGGGAAGGGGGTACGCAGTATTTT
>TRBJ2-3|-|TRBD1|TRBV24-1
CATSDSQGQGSTDTQYF
TGTGCCACCAGTGATTCCCAGGGACAGGGGAGCACAGATACGCAGTATTTT
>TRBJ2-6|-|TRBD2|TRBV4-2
CASSQVAGASSGANVLTF
TGTGCCAGCAGCCAAGTTGCGGGAGCGAGCTCTGGGGCCAACGTCCTGACTTTC
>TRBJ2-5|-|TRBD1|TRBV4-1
CASSHNPRDRVMETQYF
TGCGCCAGCAGCCACAACCCCCGGGACAGGGTGATGGAGACCCAGTACTTC
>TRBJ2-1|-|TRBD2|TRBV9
CASSALKTSGRLRSYNEQFF
TGTGCCAGCAGCGCCCTCAAGACTAGCGGGAGGTTGCGCTCCTACAATGAGCAGTTCTTC
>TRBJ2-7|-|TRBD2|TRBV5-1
CASSMDEGGSGRREQYF
TGCGCCAGCAGCATGGATGAAGGGGGTAGCGGGAGAAGGGAGCAGTACTTC
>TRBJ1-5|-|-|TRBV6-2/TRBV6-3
CASSRYSMGNQPQHF
TGTGCCAGCAGCCGCTACAGTATGGGCAATCAGCCCCAGCATTTT
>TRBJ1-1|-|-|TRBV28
CASRETHLSTEAFF
TGTGCCAGCAGGGAGACTCACCTCAGCACTGAAGCTTTCTTT
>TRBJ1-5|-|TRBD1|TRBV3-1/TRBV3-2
CASSQDRGQNNQPQHF
TGTGCCAGCAGCCAAGATAGGGGACAGAACAATCAGCCCCAGCATTTT
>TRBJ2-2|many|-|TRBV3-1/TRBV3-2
CASSQVSRGGELFF
TGTGCCAGCAGCCAAGTATCCAGGGGAGGGGAGCTGTTTTTT
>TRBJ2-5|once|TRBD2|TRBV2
CASVGLAVETQYF
TGTGCCAGCGTAGGACTAGCGGTAGAGACCCAGTACTTC
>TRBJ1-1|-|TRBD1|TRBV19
CASRLGQGTEAFF
TGTGCCAGTAGGCTTGGACAGGGCACTGAAGCTTTCTTT
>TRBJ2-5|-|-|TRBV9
CASSVGTIQETQYF
TGTGCCAGCAGCGTAGGAACTATTCAAGAGACCCAGTACTTC
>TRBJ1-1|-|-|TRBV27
CASRYAGASEAFF
TGTGCCAGCAGATACGCAGGGGCTTCGGAAGCTTTCTTT
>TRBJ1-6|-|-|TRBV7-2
CASSLGPRNSPLHF
TGTGCCAGCAGCTTAGGGCCTAGGAATTCACCCCTCCACTTT
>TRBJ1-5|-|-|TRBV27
CASSPVGVPLQGQPQHF
TGTGCCAGCAGTCCGGTCGGGGTCCCCCTGCAAGGGCAGCCCCAGCATTTT
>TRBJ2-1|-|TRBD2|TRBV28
CASFAPGLAGDNEQFF
TGTGCCAGCTTCGCCCCGGGACTAGCGGGAGACAATGAGCAGTTCTTC
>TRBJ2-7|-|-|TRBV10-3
CAISSQTYEQYF
TGTGCCATCAGTTCCCAGACCTACGAGCAGTACTTC
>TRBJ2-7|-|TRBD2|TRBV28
CASSPLAGPSYEQYF
TGTGCCAGCAGTCCACTAGCGGGGCCTTCCTACGAGCAGTACTTC
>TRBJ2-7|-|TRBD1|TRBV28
CASSFTGVEQYF
TGTGCCAGCAGTTTCACAGGGGTCGAGCAGTACTTC
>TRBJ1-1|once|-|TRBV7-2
CASSLGLGGAMNTEAFF
TGTGCCAGCAGCTTAGGCTTAGGGGGGGCTATGAACACTGAAGCTTTCTTT
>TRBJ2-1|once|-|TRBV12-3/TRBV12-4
CASTPRVNEQFF
TGTGCCAGCACACCGCGGGTGAATGAGCAGTTCTTC